The next 19 T cell receptor beta chains were all read from a single sample in a study of regulatory T cells in long-lasting Graves disease. This sample's time point: newly diagnosed GD, antithyroid drugs for less than 3 months. The TCR library was made from RNA extracted from PBMCs. Construction of TCR beta libraries relied on iRepertoire HTBI primers and on Arm-PCR targeting CDR3 regions. A single record per CDR3 protein comes from TCRdb applying MiXCR to the multiplex PCR reads. The data contain 500,000 or so distinct CDR3 sequences, 14% of them singletons. These same records also appear under a second study, on T cells in Graves' hyperthyroidism and ophthalmopathy.

This specimen was peripheral blood mononuclear cells (PBMCs), taken at new diagnosis, from a patient treated with antithyroid drugs. Receptors were obtained from a woman aged 45 to 65 with Graves disease.

About this clonotype itself: A much larger clone differs by one base, so this may be a read error. The chain employs TRBV6-1 and TRBJ1-1, with unresolved D. The CDR3 has 13 residues. Germline CDR1 MNHNS, CDR2 SASEGT. CDR3 protein: CDSSEAEATEAFF. CDR3 sequence (DNA): TGTGACAGCAGTGAAGCGGAAGCCACTGAAGCTTTCTTT.

This clonotype was counted at least ten times. The chain joins TRBV6-2 or TRBV6-3 to TRBJ2-2; TRBD2 matches at 9 bases. V dropped 2 bases and J dropped 3; count of bases not matched to a gene: 7. The CDR3 is 17 amino acids. CDR1 and CDR2 (germline): MNHEY, SVGEGT. The CDR3 region is CASSYVSGSSYTGELFF. For the CDR3, the DNA is TGTGCCAGCAGTTACGTTAGCGGGAGTTCCTACACCGGGGAGCTGTTTTTT.

The chain links TRBV7-2 to TRBJ1-4; D is uncertain. Germline assignment: CDR1 SGHTA and CDR2 FQGNSA. This CDR3 is 13 amino acids long. Trimming took 6 bases from V and 5 from J, leaving 10 bases between them. In DNA form, the CDR3 reads TGTGCCAGCAGACGGGCCTCGAATGAAAAACTGTTTTTT. It yields the protein CASRRASNEKLFF.

This clonotype has just a few counts. The chain combines TRBV20-1 with TRBJ1-5; the match to TRBD1 covers 10 bases. CDR1 and CDR2 (germline): DFQATT, SNEGSKA (reference sequence). The length of the CDR3 is 14 residues. Trimming cost V 6 bases and J 3 bases; bases outside gene matches: 5. The CDR3 nucleotides are TGCAGTGCCAGGGGGACAGGGGCCAATCAGCCCCAGCATTTT. Encoded protein: CSARGTGANQPQHF.

This clonotype was counted at least ten times. V usage is TRBV2 and J usage is TRBJ2-7; TRBD2 matches at 14 bases. There are 15 residues in the CDR3. Germline CDR1 SNHLY, CDR2 FYNNEI. Trimming removed 4 bases from V and 5 bases from J; junction bases left unmatched: 4. This CDR3 reads CASSGGTSGSHEQYF. The CDR3 DNA is TGTGCCAGCAGTGGAGGGACTAGCGGGAGTCACGAGCAGTACTTC.

Only a few counts were recorded for this clonotype. CDR3 DNA: TGTGCCAGCTCACCCCCGACAGGGCCAACCGGGGAGCTGTTTTTT. Translating gives CASSPPTGPTGELFF. The V gene is TRBV18, the J gene TRBJ2-2; 7 bases align to TRBD1. The CDR3 has 15 residues. After removal of 3 bases from V and 5 bases from J, the junction contained 6 bases not matched to a gene. CDR1 and CDR2 (germline): KGHSH, LQKENI.

Many counts were recorded for this clonotype. This chain uses TRBV3-1 with TRBJ2-5; no definite D call. The CDR3 contains 15 residues. The V end lost 5 bases, the J end lost 2 bases, and 15 bases lay between the germline ends. The germline CDR1 and CDR2 sequences are LGHDT and YNNKEL (reference sequence). DNA of the CDR3: TGTGCCAGCAGCATCCCCTTTGGGCAGCAAGAGACCCAGTACTTC. It is translated as CASSIPFGQQETQYF.

The chain links TRBV29-1 to TRBJ2-5; perhaps D is TRBD1 or TRBD2 (5 bases each). V gave up 7 bases and J gave up 2 bases, with 11 bases separating them. The CDR3 extends over 12 amino acids. The germline CDR1 and CDR2 sequences are SQVTM and ANQGSEA. In DNA, the CDR3 is TGCAGCGGGGGGACGGTGCAAGAGACCCAGTACTTC. Residues: CSGGTVQETQYF. Together with reference TRBV29-1 and TRBJ2-5, the CDR3 gives the full variable domain: SAVISQKPSRDICQRGTSLTIQCQVDSQVTMMFWYRQQPGQSLTLIATANQGSEATYESGFVIDKFPISRPNLTFSTLTVSNMSPEDSSIYLCSGGTVQETQYFGPGTRLLVL.

The rearrangement links TRBV14 to TRBJ2-1; D gene uncertain. This CDR3 is 17 amino acids long. The germline CDR1 and CDR2 sequences are SGHDN and FVKESK. V was shortened by 5 bases and J by 6 bases, with 23 bases between the two germline ends. The CDR3 region is CASSVSDGILRGNEQFF. The DNA of the CDR3 is TGTGCCAGCAGCGTATCTGACGGCATCCTTAGAGGCAATGAGCAGTTCTTC.

The rearrangement uses TRBV5-1 and TRBJ2-2, with a tentative D call TRBD1 (6 bases). This CDR3 is 15 amino acids long. The V gene lost 4 bases and the J gene lost 6 bases, with 16 bases spanning the gap. Germline V gene lookup returns CDR1 SGHRS and CDR2 YFSETQ. The CDR3 loop reads CASSPHRVSPGELFF. As DNA, the CDR3 is TGCGCCAGCAGCCCCCACAGGGTGAGCCCCGGGGAGCTGTTTTTT.

In the case of this clonotype: Since a much larger clone is just one base distant, this may be a read error. The chain combines TRBV6-2 or TRBV6-3 with TRBJ2-3, with TRBD2 matching over 8 bases. The DNA end lines up better with TRBJ2-5; the J call may be wrong. The CDR3 is 14 residues long. The germline CDR1 and CDR2 sequences are MNHEY and SVGEGT. CDR3: CANSDAGGPETQYF. CDR3 bases: TGTGCCAACAGTGATGCGGGAGGACCCGAGACCCAGTACTTC.

This chain connects TRBV29-1 to TRBJ1-2, with D possibly matching TRBD1 (5 bases). The CDR3 runs to 12 residues. Per the germline V gene, CDR1 is SQVTM and CDR2 is ANQGSEA. V was cut by 6 bases and J by 8 bases, with 16 bases left in between. CDR3 DNA: TGCAGCGTCCGTGGGGGGGGGTACGGCTACACCTTC. This translates into CSVRGGGYGYTF.

This clonotype appeared many times. The V gene is TRBV18, the J gene TRBJ1-1; 9 positions match TRBD1. Looked up from germline, CDR1 is KGHSH and CDR2 is LQKENI. The V gene end was trimmed by 3 bases and the J gene end by 6 bases; junction bases not matched to a gene: 5. This CDR3 region has 14 residues. The chain's CDR3 is CASSPGTGRAEAFF. In DNA form, the CDR3 reads TGTGCCAGCTCACCGGGGACAGGGAGGGCTGAAGCTTTCTTT.

This clonotype occurred many times. The chain links TRBV28 to TRBJ1-2; 10 bases fit TRBD1. The CDR3 is 13 amino acids. Per germline, CDR1 MDHEN and CDR2 SYDVKM. V dropped 6 bases and J dropped 6; count of bases not matched to a gene: 4. The DNA of the CDR3 is TGTGCCAGCAGATCCGGGACAGGGGATGGCTACACCTTC. Encoded protein: CASRSGTGDGYTF.

This clonotype has ten or more counts. The chain recombines TRBV12-3 or TRBV12-4 with TRBJ1-4; perhaps TRBD1 as D (6 bases). The length of the CDR3 is 14 residues. With 5 bases removed from V and 7 bases from J, the gap between germline ends came to 14 bases. This CDR3 reads CASSNTGRSEKLFF. The CDR3 region has the DNA TGTGCCAGCAGTAATACAGGGAGGAGTGAAAAACTGTTTTTT.

This clonotype was counted a few times. This chain links TRBV4-1 with TRBJ2-1; 7 bases align to TRBD1. The CDR3 has 15 amino acids. The J segment lost 6 bases and the V segment lost 0 bases, leaving 5 bases of the junction unmatched. The germline V gene encodes CDR1 MGHRA and CDR2 YSYEKL. The CDR3 here is CASSQELGTVNEQFF. Written as DNA, the CDR3 is TGCGCCAGCAGCCAAGAGCTGGGGACAGTCAATGAGCAGTTCTTC.

In this sample, this clonotype turned up a few times. A far larger clone is one nucleotide away, so this likely arose from a read error. The conserved closing phenylalanine or tryptophan is absent in this CDR3, likely reflecting a read error. The chain uses TRBV27 and TRBJ2-1, with no clear D. TRBJ2-5 matches the DNA end more closely, so the J call is doubtful. The CDR3 is 15 amino acids. Germline assignment: CDR1 MNHEY and CDR2 SMNVEV (reference sequence). The CDR3 region is CASSSLDAIQETQYL. In DNA, the CDR3 is TGTGCCAGCAGCTCCCTCGACGCCATCCAAGAGACCCAGTACCTC.

In this sample, this clonotype turned up many times. The V gene is TRBV28, the J gene TRBJ1-4; D remains unclear. The CDR3 length is 14 residues. From germline, CDR1 is MDHEN and CDR2 SYDVKM. V gave up 6 bases and J gave up 3 bases, with 11 bases separating them. DNA for the CDR3: TGTGCCAGCAGCCTCCCCGTGTCTAATGAAAAACTGTTTTTT. Encoded protein: CASSLPVSNEKLFF. Supplemented by reference TRBV28 and TRBJ1-4, the full variable domain reads DVKVTQSSRYLVKRTGEKVFLECVQDMDHENMFWYRQDPGLGLRLIYFSYDVKMKEKGDIPEGYSVSREKKERFSLILESASTNQTSMYLCASSLPVSNEKLFFGSGTQLSVL.

On this clonotype: A much larger clone is a single base away; this may be a read error. V usage is TRBV11-2 and J usage is TRBJ2-5, with 10 bases lining up with TRBD1. The J call may be wrong; the DNA end is better matched by TRBJ2-1. This CDR3 is built from 13 residues. Germline V gene data show CDR1 as SGHAT and CDR2 as FQNNGV. The CDR3 here is CASSPDRGAGQFF. The CDR3 region has the DNA TGTGCCAGCAGCCCGGACAGGGGGGCTGGGCAGTTCTTC.